This TCR beta chain was observed in a study of control samples from healthy donors and cancer patients. Profiling relied on immunoSEQ multiplex PCR, and the TCRdb table lists in-frame clones only, not all of them. The sample lists 85,000 to 120,000 clones; 92% were seen once. Sequenced material: blood. The receptor was derived from a woman younger than 30 in good health.

The CDR3 DNA reads TGTGCCAGCAGTAAACAGGGAAGGGCTGAAGCTTTCTTT. Its protein product is CASSKQGRAEAFF. J is TRBJ1-1 and V is TRBV27; weak D call: TRBD1 (6 bases). The CDR3 consists of 13 residues. Trimming shortened V by 5 bases and J by 6 bases, and 13 bases separated the two germline ends. Germline-derived CDR1 and CDR2 are MNHEY and SMNVEV (reference sequence).